One sample yielded the 32 T cell receptor beta chains listed below, sequenced in a study of blood T cell repertoires in COVID-19. The repertoire was sequenced with immunoSEQ multiplex PCR; TCRdb's copy has only in-frame clones and lacks some. The sample consists of roughly 260,000 clones, approximately 90% of them appearing once. The sequencing sample was made of PBMCs or T cells enriched from blood (not recorded which). The receptor set was obtained from a woman under 30 who had recovered from COVID-19.

This chain connects TRBV4-1 to TRBJ2-1; 7 bases fit TRBD2. The CDR3 extends over 12 amino acids. V shed 1 base and J 15 bases; nucleotides not matched to a gene: 6. Germline CDR1 MGHRA, CDR2 YSYEKL. For the CDR3, the DNA is TGCGCCAGCAGCCAAGGAGGGAGGGCTCCGTTCTTC. Its translation is CASSQGGRAPFF.

This clone was seen only a few times. The V gene is TRBV27, the J gene TRBJ2-3, with 7 bases identical to TRBD1. The CDR3 covers 14 residues. Germline CDR1 MNHEY, CDR2 SMNVEV (reference sequence). Trimming removed 7 bases from V and 2 bases from J; junction bases left unmatched: 6. CDR3 region: CASTGRGTTDTQYF. Written as DNA, the CDR3 is TGTGCCAGCACAGGCAGGGGGACCACAGATACGCAGTATTTT.

The V and J genes are TRBV4-1 and TRBJ2-7; the match to TRBD1 covers 10 bases. Germline CDR1 and CDR2: MGHRA and YSYEKL. With V trimmed by 9 bases and J by 0 bases, 5 bases remained unmatched. This CDR3 is 14 amino acids long. For the CDR3, the DNA is TGCGCCAGAAACGGGACAGGGGACTCCTACGAGCAGTACTTC. Translated, it gives CARNGTGDSYEQYF.

This chain joins TRBV27 and TRBJ2-1; TRBD2 matches 10 bases. This CDR3 has 14 residues. Looked up from germline, CDR1 is MNHEY and CDR2 is SMNVEV (reference sequence). J lost 9 bases, V lost 2 bases, and 4 bases had no gene match. The CDR3 loop is CASSLDLAGAEQFF. The CDR3 coding sequence is TGTGCCAGCAGTTTAGATCTAGCGGGAGCTGAGCAGTTCTTC.

The V call is TRBV19, the J call TRBJ1-6; unclear D gene. This CDR3 comprises 14 residues. V was trimmed by 3 bases and J by 9 bases, leaving 12 bases between them. The germline CDR1 and CDR2 sequences are LNHDA and SQIVND (reference sequence). The CDR3 loop is CASSISRTTSPLHF. The CDR3 DNA reads as TGTGCCAGTAGTATCTCCCGAACAACTTCACCCCTCCACTTT.

The chain carries TRBV5-6 and TRBJ1-4, with a weak D call TRBD1 (6 bases). V lost 1 base and J 2 bases, leaving 12 bases between the germline ends. The CDR3 length is 16 residues. Germline assignment: CDR1 SGHDT and CDR2 YYEEEE. The CDR3 is CASSLRGTSTNEKLFF. Written as DNA, the CDR3 is TGTGCCAGCAGCTTGAGGGGGACAAGCACTAATGAAAAACTGTTTTTT.

The chain recombines TRBV19 with TRBJ2-1; 7 bases agree with TRBD2. After removal of 1 base from V and 4 bases from J, the junction contained 13 bases not matched to a gene. CDR3 size: 18 residues. Germline values: CDR1 LNHDA, CDR2 SQIVND (reference sequence). CDR3 sequence reads: CASSIAPFLTGGYNEQFF. The CDR3 nucleotides are TGTGCCAGTAGTATAGCCCCTTTTTTGACGGGAGGATACAATGAGCAGTTCTTC.

The gene calls are TRBV6-5 and TRBJ1-2; unclear D gene. The CDR3 length is 15 residues. V gave up 7 bases and J gave up 4 bases, with 19 bases separating them. In germline, CDR1 is MNHEY, CDR2 SVGAGI. As DNA, the CDR3 is TGTGCCAGCATTCCCTATGCGGGAGCGGGCTATGGCTACACCTTC. This codes for CASIPYAGAGYGYTF.

The chain combines TRBV15 with TRBJ1-1; 9 positions match TRBD1. Germline V CDR1 and CDR2: LNHNV, YYDKDF (reference sequence). The CDR3 covers 14 residues. The V segment lost 3 bases and the J segment 6 bases; nucleotides outside the gene matches: 5. CDR3 sequence reads: CATSRDRGNAEAFF. In DNA form, the CDR3 reads TGTGCCACCAGCAGGGACAGGGGCAACGCTGAAGCTTTCTTT.

This clone appeared a few times. The chain combines TRBV28 with TRBJ1-5; no clear D gene. V lost 2 bases to trimming and J lost 4 bases, with 12 bases between them. This CDR3 region has 15 residues. Germline CDR1 and CDR2: MDHEN and SYDVKM. The CDR3 DNA reads as TGTGCCAGCAGTTTAGAGGGTTGGGGAAATCAGCCCCAGCATTTT. It translates to CASSLEGWGNQPQHF.

V is TRBV27 and J is TRBJ2-3; TRBD2 matches at 9 bases. This CDR3 has 15 residues. The V segment lost 5 bases and the J segment 1 base; nucleotides outside the gene matches: 4. Germline loops: CDR1 MNHEY, CDR2 SMNVEV (reference sequence). The CDR3 DNA reads as TGTGCCAGCAGTACCCTAGCGGGGCGCACAGATACGCAGTATTTT. This translates into CASSTLAGRTDTQYF.

The rearrangement links TRBV5-1 to TRBJ1-2; possible D gene TRBD1, 5 bases. Trimming removed 0 bases from V and 8 bases from J, with 8 bases in between. Looked up from germline, CDR1 is SGHRS and CDR2 is YFSETQ. There are 12 residues in the CDR3. The CDR3 region has the DNA TGCGCCAGCAGCTTGGAGGGGCAGGGCTACACCTTC. Translated: CASSLEGQGYTF.

CDR3 sequence (DNA): TGTGCCAGCAGCCAAGGCCCGGGTTCCTATGGCTACACCTTC. Its protein product is CASSQGPGSYGYTF. The V gene is TRBV14, the J gene TRBJ1-2, with D uncertain. Germline loops: CDR1 SGHDN, CDR2 FVKESK. The CDR3 is made up of 14 amino acids. Trimming took off 1 base at V and 4 bases at J, with 10 bases between the two ends.

The rearrangement links TRBV11-3 to TRBJ2-1; possibly TRBD1 for D (5 bases). The V and J ends lost 5 bases and 10 bases respectively, with 15 bases between them. This CDR3 contains 13 residues. Looked up from germline, CDR1 is SGHNT and CDR2 is YENEEA. The CDR3: CASSKLTGPEQFF. DNA for the CDR3: TGTGCCAGCAGCAAACTTACAGGCCCCGAGCAGTTCTTC.

In its sample, this clone was seen a few times. The rearrangement links TRBV27 to TRBJ2-7; 10 positions match TRBD2. J lost 1 base, V lost 5 bases, and 5 bases had no gene match. The length of the CDR3 is 15 residues. CDR1 MNHEY and CDR2 SMNVEV come from the germline V gene (reference sequence). CDR3 loop: CASSPTSGMSYEQYF. The CDR3 nucleotides read TGTGCCAGCAGTCCAACTAGCGGGATGTCCTACGAGCAGTACTTC.

This sequence joins TRBV3-1 (or the pseudogene TRBV3-2) and TRBJ1-2, with a weak D call TRBD1 (5 bases). The V and J ends lost 1 base and 2 bases respectively, with 11 bases between them. Germline V gene sequence: CDR1 LGHDT, CDR2 YNNKEL (reference sequence). The CDR3 runs to 15 residues. The CDR3 coding sequence is TGTGCCAGCAGCCAAGGTATAGGGGCGAACTATGGCTACACCTTC. This sequence encodes CASSQGIGANYGYTF.

The V gene is TRBV18, the J gene TRBJ1-2; D is perhaps TRBD1 (5 bases). The CDR3 length is 13 residues. Germline V gene lookup returns CDR1 KGHSH and CDR2 LQKENI. The V gene lost 2 bases and the J gene lost 5 bases, with 9 bases spanning the gap. The CDR3 DNA follows: TGTGCCAGCTCACCAGACACAGGTTATGGCTACACCTTC. Its protein product is CASSPDTGYGYTF.

This chain joins TRBV25-1 and TRBJ1-1, with 9 positions matching TRBD1. The CDR3 length is 13 residues. V shed 6 bases and J 11 bases; nucleotides not matched to a gene: 10. Germline V gives CDR1 MGHDK, CDR2 SYGVNS. The CDR3 DNA sequence: TGTGCCAGCAGCCCACAGGGGGCTAGGGGGGCTTTCTTT. Protein product: CASSPQGARGAFF.

V usage is TRBV21-1 and J usage is TRBJ2-1; TRBD1, the table's D call, lacks a check against the DNA. TRBV21-1 represents a pseudogene. The CDR3 covers 18 residues. The CDR3 is CASSKALTGTGGEHEQFF. Here the CDR3 DNA reads TGTGCCAGCAGCAAGGCCTTGACCGGGACAGGGGGGGAGCATGAGCAGTTCTTC.

The chain combines TRBV29-1 with TRBJ2-3, with 8 bases lining up with TRBD2. The ends lost 7 bases at V and 5 bases at J; junction bases unmatched: 5. Germline-derived CDR1 and CDR2 are SQVTM and ANQGSEA. There are 12 residues in the CDR3. The CDR3 loop is CSGAGAEDTQYF. As DNA, the CDR3 is TGCAGCGGAGCGGGGGCGGAAGATACGCAGTATTTT.

The chain joins TRBV7-8 to TRBJ2-3, with 10 bases aligning to TRBD2. CDR1 and CDR2 (germline): SGHVS, FQNEAQ. The CDR3 spans 18 residues. With V trimmed by 1 base and J by 4 bases, 11 bases remained unmatched. This CDR3 reads CASSLGVWSGGAADTQYF. DNA for the CDR3: TGTGCCAGCAGCTTAGGGGTTTGGAGCGGGGGGGCCGCAGATACGCAGTATTTT.

The V and J genes are TRBV19 and TRBJ2-7; maybe TRBD2 (5 bases). CDR1 is LNHDA, CDR2 SQIVND, per germline (reference sequence). Trimming took 2 bases from V and 2 from J, leaving 13 bases between them. The CDR3 sequence is 15 residues long. The CDR3 nucleotides read TGTGCCAGTAGTATACGGAGGACTCCTACCTACGAGCAGTACTTC. Its translation: CASSIRRTPTYEQYF.

The gene calls are TRBV5-1 and TRBJ2-3, with a weak D call TRBD2 (5 bases). In germline, CDR1 is SGHRS, CDR2 YFSETQ. Trimming removed 6 bases at V and 1 base at J, with 15 bases between. This CDR3 contains 15 residues. In DNA, the CDR3 is TGCGCCAGCACCCCCCGCCGGGGAGGCACAGATACGCAGTATTTT. Translated, it gives CASTPRRGGTDTQYF.

The chain couples TRBV5-5 to TRBJ1-4; 9 bases are a match to TRBD1. V was clipped by 4 bases and J by 7 bases; unmatched bases: 8. Germline lookup yields CDR1 SGHKS and CDR2 YYEKEE (reference sequence). The CDR3 is 15 amino acids. The CDR3 DNA reads as TGTGCCAGCAGCCAACCCGGGACAGGGAGTGAAAAACTGTTTTTT. This sequence encodes CASSQPGTGSEKLFF.

The chain is built from TRBV7-2 and TRBJ1-2; 9 bases match TRBD1. Germline assignment: CDR1 SGHTA and CDR2 FQGNSA. This CDR3 has 14 amino acids. Trimming removed 4 bases from V and 6 bases from J; junction bases left unmatched: 6. This chain's CDR3 is CASSSRTGVDGYTF. The CDR3 coding sequence is TGTGCCAGCAGCTCCCGGACAGGGGTTGATGGCTACACCTTC.

In the case of this clone: The sample has other DNA sequences that encode this CDR3 too. The rearrangement uses TRBV18 and TRBJ1-5, with D possibly matching TRBD1 (5 bases). The V end lost 3 bases, the J end lost 5 bases, and 8 bases lay between the germline ends. The CDR3 is 13 amino acids. CDR1 and CDR2 from the germline V gene are KGHSH and LQKENI. The CDR3 reads CASSPGRDQPQHF. The CDR3 bases are TGTGCCAGCTCACCGGGCAGGGATCAGCCCCAGCATTTT.

This chain connects TRBV18 to TRBJ1-1; a possible D gene is TRBD1 (6 bases). The CDR3 loop spans 13 amino acids. Germline V CDR1 and CDR2: KGHSH, LQKENI. V shed 6 bases and J shed 5 bases, with 13 bases lying between them. In DNA, the CDR3 is TGTGCCAGCTCTCCCAGGGGTGGGACTGAAGCTTTCTTT. It yields the protein CASSPRGGTEAFF.

The genes are TRBV9 and TRBJ1-6; 10 positions agree with TRBD1. The length of the CDR3 is 15 residues. Looked up from germline, CDR1 is SGDLS and CDR2 is YYNGEE. V lost 4 bases and J lost 11; bases outside the gene matches: 9. The CDR3 is CASSPSGTGVTPLHF. The CDR3 coding sequence is TGTGCCAGCAGCCCCTCGGGGACAGGGGTTACACCCCTCCACTTT. Supplemented by reference TRBV9 and TRBJ1-6, the full variable domain reads DSGVTQTPKHLITATGQRVTLRCSPRSGDLSVYWYQQSLDQGLQFLIQYYNGEERAKGNILERFSAQQFPDLHSELNLSSLELGDSALYFCASSPSGTGVTPLHFGNGTRLTVT.

The genes are TRBV6-1 and TRBJ2-7; maybe TRBD2 (5 bases). The germline V and J ends were trimmed by 0 bases and 2 bases, with 11 bases remaining between them. The CDR3 is 15 amino acids. Germline values: CDR1 MNHNS, CDR2 SASEGT. DNA for the CDR3: TGTGCCAGCAGTGAAGCGCCAGCGGAGGCCTACGAGCAGTACTTC. It encodes CASSEAPAEAYEQYF.

The V and J genes are TRBV6-4 and TRBJ2-2; D not certain. V dropped 5 bases and J dropped 4 bases, with 14 bases sitting between them. Germline V gene lookup returns CDR1 MRHNA and CDR2 SNTAGT. The CDR3 is 15 amino acids. The CDR3, as DNA: TGTGCCAGCAGTACCGGGTCCACCTCCACCGGGGAGCTGTTTTTT. It yields the protein CASSTGSTSTGELFF.

The V call is TRBV5-1, the J call TRBJ1-1; D gene uncertain. The CDR3 sequence is 11 residues long. CDR1 and CDR2 from the germline V gene are SGHRS and YFSETQ. V was trimmed by 4 bases and J by 2 bases, leaving 3 bases between them. CDR3 loop: CASSQNTEAFF. CDR3 sequence (DNA): TGCGCCAGCAGCCAAAACACTGAAGCTTTCTTT. Full variable domain (remainder filled in from reference TRBV5-1 and TRBJ1-1): KAGVTQTPRYLIKTRGQQVTLSCSPISGHRSVSWYQQTPGQGLQFLFEYFSETQRNKGNFPGRFSGRQFSNSRSEMNVSTLELGDSALYLCASSQNTEAFFGQGTRLTVV.

This chain links TRBV28 with TRBJ2-7; 8 bases agree with TRBD2. Trimming cost V 4 bases and J 5 bases; bases outside gene matches: 10. The V gene's germline CDR1 is MDHEN and CDR2 SYDVKM. This CDR3 is built from 15 residues. The DNA of the CDR3 is TGTGCCAGCAGTTGGACGGGAGGGAATTTAGACGAGCAGTACTTC. Protein sequence: CASSWTGGNLDEQYF.